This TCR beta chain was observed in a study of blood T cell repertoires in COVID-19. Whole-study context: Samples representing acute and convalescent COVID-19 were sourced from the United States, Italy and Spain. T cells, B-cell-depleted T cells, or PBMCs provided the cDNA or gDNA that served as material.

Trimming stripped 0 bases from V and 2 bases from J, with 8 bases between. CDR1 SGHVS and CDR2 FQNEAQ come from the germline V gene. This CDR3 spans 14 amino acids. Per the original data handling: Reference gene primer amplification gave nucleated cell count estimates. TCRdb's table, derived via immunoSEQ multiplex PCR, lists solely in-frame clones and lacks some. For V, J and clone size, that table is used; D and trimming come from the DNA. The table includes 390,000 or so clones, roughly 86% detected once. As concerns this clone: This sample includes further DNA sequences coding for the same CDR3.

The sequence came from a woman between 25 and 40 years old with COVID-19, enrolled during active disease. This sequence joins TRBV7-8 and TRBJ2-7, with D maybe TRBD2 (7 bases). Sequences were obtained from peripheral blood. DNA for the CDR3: TGTGCCAGCAGCTTAGCGGGGGGGCCCTACGAGCAGTACTTC. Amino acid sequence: CASSLAGGPYEQYF.